This entry describes one T cell receptor (beta chain). Assay used: immunoSEQ multiplex PCR; TCRdb lists only in-frame clones, some missing. In the table there are 970 or so clones, 88% of which are singletons. This sample was taken from a study of brain metastases from non-small cell lung cancer. CDR3 length: 14 residues. V shed 3 bases and J shed 7 bases, with 16 bases lying between them. Germline V lookup: CDR1 GTSNPN, CDR2 SVGIG (reference sequence). Source material: tumor-adjacent normal tissue. This chain links TRBV30 with TRBJ1-5; D is perhaps TRBD1 (6 bases). The receptor comes from a donor at least 40 years old with non-small cell lung cancer. This CDR3 reads CAWRGGGPQQPQHF. The CDR3, as DNA: TGTGCCTGGAGGGGGGGCGGGCCCCAACAGCCCCAGCATTTT.